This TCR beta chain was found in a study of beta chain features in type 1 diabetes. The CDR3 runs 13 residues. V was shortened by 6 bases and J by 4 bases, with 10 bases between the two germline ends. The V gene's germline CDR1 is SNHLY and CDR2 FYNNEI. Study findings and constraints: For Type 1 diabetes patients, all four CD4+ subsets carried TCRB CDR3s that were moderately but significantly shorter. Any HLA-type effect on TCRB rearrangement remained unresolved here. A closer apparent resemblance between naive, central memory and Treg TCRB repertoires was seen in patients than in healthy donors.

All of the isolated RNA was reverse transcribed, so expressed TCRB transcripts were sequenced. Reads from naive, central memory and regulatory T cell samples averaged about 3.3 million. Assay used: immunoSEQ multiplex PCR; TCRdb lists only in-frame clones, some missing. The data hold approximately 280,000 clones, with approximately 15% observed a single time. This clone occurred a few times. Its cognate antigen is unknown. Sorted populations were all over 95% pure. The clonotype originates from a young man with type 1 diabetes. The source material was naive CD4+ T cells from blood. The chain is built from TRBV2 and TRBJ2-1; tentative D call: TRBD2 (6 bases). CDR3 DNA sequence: TGTGCCAGCAGGGGGACTCTTTACAATGAGCAGTTCTTC. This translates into CASRGTLYNEQFF. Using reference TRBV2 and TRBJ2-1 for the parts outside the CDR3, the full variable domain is EPEVTQTPSHQVTQMGQEVILRCVPISNHLYFYWYRQILGQKVEFLVSFYNNEISEKSEIFDDQFSVERPDGSNFTLKIRSTKLEDSAMYFCASRGTLYNEQFFGPGTRLTVL.